This note documents a single TCR beta chain sequence. Its antigen is undetermined. The CDR3 is made up of 13 amino acids. Trimming took off 8 bases at V and 5 bases at J, with 13 bases between the two ends. Germline V gene lookup returns CDR1 MNHEY and CDR2 SMNVEV (reference sequence). The donors comprised healthy bone marrow donors. These data originate in a study of cytomegalovirus exposure and HLA in healthy donors. Study results and caveats: A later analysis, which compared TCR beta chains of equal frequency, found the HLA-associated ones more clonally expanded. Presence/absence analyses assumed roughly uniform sequencing depth across donors, which may not hold. According to reports, the classifier identified cytomegalovirus status with high specificity and sensitivity.

Primers included in the PCR were 60 Vbeta and 13 Jbeta primers. Some clones are missing from TCRdb's copy, which holds only in-frame ones; the method was immunoSEQ multiplex PCR. The sample consists of some 110,000 clones, around 77% of them appearing once. The sample taken for sequencing was PBMCs. The sequence derives from a man aged 50-59 years in good health and CMV-seropositive. The chain is built from TRBV27 and TRBJ1-5; D unclear. CDR3 DNA sequence: TGTGCCAGCGGCCAAAGCGGTTATCAGCCCCAGCATTTT. Encoded protein: CASGQSGYQPQHF.